These 24 T cell receptor beta chains came from one sample sequenced in a study of T cell repertoires in ileal Crohn's disease. Method: immunoSEQ multiplex PCR; TCRdb's copy keeps in-frame clones and lacks some. Seen here are some 11,000 clones, about four fifths observed once, and the top ten hold roughly 6.9%. Time point here: neoterminal ileum biopsy at postoperative endoscopy, about 6 months after surgery. The sample was ileal tissue. The origin of the receptors is an adult with Crohn's disease.

The rearrangement joins TRBV2 to TRBJ2-2, with D perhaps TRBD1 (6 bases). The germline V and J ends were trimmed by 2 bases and 9 bases, with 19 bases remaining between them. This CDR3 contains 16 residues. Germline CDR1 SNHLY, CDR2 FYNNEI. CDR3 DNA sequence: TGTGCCAGCAGTGAAAGTGGGCAGGGGTTTGTCCGGGAGCTGTTTTTT. Translating it yields CASSESGQGFVRELFF.

The CDR3, as DNA: TGTGCCAGCTCACCGCCGGGGAATGAGCAGTTCTTC. Its protein is CASSPPGNEQFF. V usage is TRBV18 and J usage is TRBJ2-1; perhaps TRBD2 as D (5 bases). The CDR3 has 12 residues. In germline, CDR1 is KGHSH, CDR2 LQKENI. The V end lost 3 bases, the J end lost 7 bases, and 7 bases lay between the germline ends.

The V gene is TRBV5-4, the J gene TRBJ1-1; the D is unclear. V was cut by 0 bases and J by 4 bases, with 10 bases left in between. Germline CDR1 and CDR2: SGHNT and YYREEE (reference sequence). The CDR3 extends over 14 amino acids. Written as DNA, the CDR3 is TGTGCCAGCAGCTTGGGGCAGCGGGTCACTGAAGCTTTCTTT. This gives the protein CASSLGQRVTEAFF.

This rearrangement joins TRBV6-5 to TRBJ1-5, with 7 bases identical to TRBD1. Germline CDR1 MNHEY, CDR2 SVGAGI. The CDR3 spans 15 residues. The V gene end was trimmed by 5 bases and the J gene end by 5 bases; junction bases not matched to a gene: 9. CDR3 sequence: CASSQTGLGDQPQHF. CDR3 sequence (DNA): TGTGCCAGCAGTCAGACAGGGTTAGGAGATCAGCCCCAGCATTTT.

This CDR3 reads CASSLGGGSTAKNIQYF. The CDR3 DNA reads TGTGCCAGCAGCTTAGGTGGAGGGAGTACGGCCAAAAACATTCAGTACTTC. The V gene is TRBV7-9, the J gene TRBJ2-4; D might be TRBD2 (6 bases). The ends were cut back, 1 base at V and 1 base at J, with 14 bases in the middle. CDR1 and CDR2 from the germline V gene are SEHNR and FQNEAQ (reference sequence). This CDR3 region has 17 residues.

This chain joins TRBV30 and TRBJ2-2, with 10 bases fitting TRBD2. Germline lookup yields CDR1 GTSNPN and CDR2 SVGIG (reference sequence). This CDR3 has 14 residues. After removal of 7 bases from V and 2 bases from J, the junction contained 4 bases not matched to a gene. The CDR3 sequence is CASLAGGNTGELFF. The CDR3 nucleotides read TGTGCCTCATTAGCGGGGGGTAACACCGGGGAGCTGTTTTTT.

The rearrangement links TRBV5-1 to TRBJ1-2; TRBD1 agrees at 9 bases. J was trimmed by 8 bases and V by 3 bases; bases with no gene match: 8. This CDR3 contains 14 residues. Germline CDR1 and CDR2: SGHRS and YFSETQ. The CDR3 reads CASSSAGTGNGYTF. In DNA form, the CDR3 reads TGCGCCAGCAGCTCCGCCGGGACAGGGAACGGCTACACCTTC. Supplemented by reference TRBV5-1 and TRBJ1-2, the full variable domain reads KAGVTQTPRYLIKTRGQQVTLSCSPISGHRSVSWYQQTPGQGLQFLFEYFSETQRNKGNFPGRFSGRQFSNSRSEMNVSTLELGDSALYLCASSSAGTGNGYTFGSGTRLTVV.

J is TRBJ1-5 and V is TRBV10-3; no definite D call. CDR1 is ENHRY and CDR2 is SYGVKD in the germline V gene. V was shortened by 0 bases and J by 0 bases, with 12 bases between the two germline ends. This CDR3 spans 17 amino acids. The CDR3 bases are TGTGCCATCAGTGAGTCGTTCACCGGGGTTAGCAATCAGCCCCAGCATTTT. Translated: CAISESFTGVSNQPQHF.

The chain combines TRBV19 with TRBJ1-5; D may be TRBD1 (6 bases). The germline gives CDR1 LNHDA, CDR2 SQIVND (reference sequence). Trimming removed 5 bases from V and 7 bases from J, with 12 bases in between. The CDR3 is made up of 13 amino acids. CDR3 in DNA: TGTGCCAGTAGTTACAGGGTCGGACAGCCCCAGCATTTT. Its translation: CASSYRVGQPQHF.

This chain links TRBV19 with TRBJ1-2, with 12 bases matching TRBD1. Germline values: CDR1 LNHDA, CDR2 SQIVND (reference sequence). The length of the CDR3 is 17 residues. Unmatched junction bases numbered 12, after V lost 6 bases and J lost 4 bases. The CDR3 sequence is CASSNPRDRGRVYGYTF. For the CDR3, the DNA is TGTGCCAGTAGCAACCCCCGGGACAGGGGGCGCGTCTATGGCTACACCTTC.

This clone was seen once. This chain links TRBV7-8 with TRBJ1-3, with 7 positions matching TRBD1. Germline V gene data show CDR1 as SGHVS and CDR2 as FQNEAQ. The J segment lost 10 bases and the V segment lost 5 bases, leaving 14 bases of the junction unmatched. CDR3 length: 15 residues. In DNA form, the CDR3 reads TGTGCCAGCAGCATCAACAGGGGCAGGATCGAGACCATATATTTT. This translates into CASSINRGRIETIYF. Drawing the rest from reference TRBV7-8 and TRBJ1-3, the complete variable domain is GAGVSQSPRYKVAKRGQDVALRCDPISGHVSLFWYQQALGQGPEFLTYFQNEAQLDKSGLPSDRFFAERPEGSVSTLKIQRTQQEDSAVYLCASSINRGRIETIYFGEGSWLTVV.

Comments on this clone: Other DNA sequences in the sample encode the same CDR3. The chain employs TRBV18 and TRBJ1-5; D gene unclear. Trimming removed 3 bases at V and 5 bases at J, with 8 bases between. Looked up from germline, CDR1 is KGHSH and CDR2 is LQKENI. The CDR3 contains 13 residues. CDR3 sequence: CASSPRRDQPQHF. CDR3 DNA: TGTGCCAGCTCACCGAGGAGAGATCAGCCCCAGCATTTT.

The V call is TRBV11-2, the J call TRBJ1-6; D is ambiguous. Germline V gene data show CDR1 as SGHAT and CDR2 as FQNNGV. Trimming shortened V by 5 bases and J by 7 bases, and 9 bases separated the two germline ends. The CDR3 runs 13 residues. The CDR3 is CASSPGRNSPLHF. The CDR3, as DNA: TGTGCCAGCAGCCCAGGAAGGAATTCACCCCTCCACTTT.

The chain couples TRBV19 to TRBJ1-6; D uncertain. Trimming shortened V by 5 bases and J by 1 base, and 9 bases separated the two germline ends. The CDR3 is made up of 15 amino acids. Germline values: CDR1 LNHDA, CDR2 SQIVND (reference sequence). CDR3 amino acids: CASSPVNSYNSPLHF. In DNA, the CDR3 is TGTGCCAGTAGTCCCGTTAATTCCTATAATTCACCCCTCCACTTT.

The rearrangement joins TRBV25-1 to TRBJ1-6; D remains ambiguous. The CDR3 runs to 14 residues. CDR1 is MGHDK, CDR2 SYGVNS, per germline. Between the trimmed V and J ends, which lost 7 bases and 7 bases, there was a span of 14 bases. In DNA, the CDR3 is TGTGCCAGCACGAGGGCAGGTTCCAATTCACCCCTCCACTTT. Its protein product is CASTRAGSNSPLHF.

The chain employs TRBV14 and TRBJ2-3; TRBD2 agrees at 7 bases. Germline values: CDR1 SGHDN, CDR2 FVKESK. The CDR3 extends over 16 amino acids. V gave up 4 bases and J gave up 3 bases; unmatched junction bases: 10. The CDR3 DNA is TGTGCCAGCAGCCGAGGGAGGGGATTTCTGACAGATACGCAGTATTTT. The encoded protein is CASSRGRGFLTDTQYF. The whole variable domain, filled in from reference TRBV14 and TRBJ2-3, reads EAGVTQFPSHSVIEKGQTVTLRCDPISGHDNLYWYRRVMGKEIKFLLHFVKESKQDESGMPNNRFLAERTGGTYSTLKVQPAELEDSGVYFCASSRGRGFLTDTQYFGPGTRLTVL.

The chain has TRBV7-8 and TRBJ1-5, with no clear D. CDR3 length: 13 residues. The V gene lost 5 bases and the J gene lost 3 bases, with 8 bases spanning the gap. Germline V gives CDR1 SGHVS, CDR2 FQNEAQ. The CDR3, as DNA: TGTGCCAGCAGCCCCTCCCTCAATCAGCCCCAGCATTTT. Its translation: CASSPSLNQPQHF.

With regard to this clone: Given the absence of the conserved phenylalanine or tryptophan at the CDR3 end, a read error is likely. No DNA is shown, since the ends of the CDR3 on it are uncertain; the CDR3 is the one TCRdb lists. V usage is TRBV28 and J usage is TRBJ2-7; the table's D gene call, TRBD1, was not cross checked with the DNA. The CDR3 sequence runs 12 residues, both termini included. CDR1 is MDHEN, CDR2 SYDVKM, per germline. CDR3: CASSSSDRGQDL.

Concerning this clone itself: Relative to the germline gene, one junction end is altered; a read error may explain this. This chain uses TRBV5-6 with TRBJ2-5; TRBD1 matches 8 bases. The DNA end is more similar to TRBJ2-7, so the J call may be wrong. The V gene's germline CDR1 is SGHDT and CDR2 YYEEEE. The CDR3 length is 13 residues. CDR3 coding DNA: TGTGCCGGCAGCTTCCAGGGGGCGGTCGAGCAGTACTTC. It yields the protein CAGSFQGAVEQYF.

This clone was seen a few times. This chain joins TRBV30 and TRBJ1-5, with D uncertain. CDR3 size: 14 residues. V gave up 1 base and J gave up 2 bases, with 9 bases separating them. Germline V gives CDR1 GTSNPN, CDR2 SVGIG (reference sequence). CDR3 DNA: TGTGCCTGGAGTGCTGACACGGGCAATCAGCCCCAGCATTTT. Encoded protein: CAWSADTGNQPQHF.

The rearrangement uses TRBV6-6 and TRBJ1-6; 7 positions match TRBD1. Germline V lookup: CDR1 MNHNY, CDR2 SVGAGI (reference sequence). V lost 6 bases and J lost 10; bases outside the gene matches: 9. The CDR3 covers 14 residues. The CDR3 loop reads CASSRPGTESPLHF. In DNA form, the CDR3 reads TGTGCCAGCAGCCGGCCGGGGACAGAGTCACCCCTCCACTTT.

The CDR3 is CASSGGPLGNTIYF. For the CDR3, the DNA is TGCGCCAGCAGTGGAGGGCCTTTGGGAAACACCATATATTTT. This sequence joins TRBV10-2 and TRBJ1-3; no reliable D call. The V and J ends lost 4 bases and 4 bases respectively, with 11 bases between them. In germline, CDR1 is WSHSY, CDR2 SAAADI. This CDR3 is built from 14 residues.

Only a few counts were recorded for this clone. V is TRBV5-1 and J is TRBJ2-3, with D possibly TRBD1 on 5 matching bases. Germline V gene sequence: CDR1 SGHRS, CDR2 YFSETQ. This CDR3 is 17 amino acids long. Trimming stripped 5 bases from V and 0 bases from J, with 19 bases between. The CDR3 here is CASSLGSRGRSTDTQYF. The CDR3 DNA reads as TGCGCCAGCAGTCTCGGATCAAGGGGTCGTAGCACAGATACGCAGTATTTT. Together with reference TRBV5-1 and TRBJ2-3, the CDR3 gives the full variable domain: KAGVTQTPRYLIKTRGQQVTLSCSPISGHRSVSWYQQTPGQGLQFLFEYFSETQRNKGNFPGRFSGRQFSNSRSEMNVSTLELGDSALYLCASSLGSRGRSTDTQYFGPGTRLTVL.

The chain is built from TRBV6-1 and TRBJ2-7; D may be TRBD2 (6 bases). Germline V gene data show CDR1 as MNHNS and CDR2 as SASEGT. This CDR3 is 14 amino acids long. Trimming took 6 bases from V and 0 from J, leaving 12 bases between them. This chain's CDR3 is CASRREPSSYEQYF. The CDR3 DNA is TGTGCCAGCAGGCGGGAACCCAGCTCCTACGAGCAGTACTTC.